This is a list of T cell receptor beta chains from one sample in a study of regulatory T cells in long-lasting Graves disease. TCRdb independently ran MiXCR on the multiplex PCR reads; one entry per CDR3 protein. The sample contains 500,000 to 700,000 distinct CDR3 sequences, around 30% of which appear only once. The specimen comprised peripheral blood mononuclear cells (PBMCs), sampled when the disease was refractory, from a patient treated with antithyroid drugs. All receptors come from a female donor with Graves disease. The CDR3 runs from the conserved cysteine through the conserved F or W. A D gene is named only where the DNA matches it firmly. Not all rows give a size; the values are once, few, many and, for expanded clones, a class.

CDR3aa	CDR3nt	j_gene	d_gene	v_gene	abundance
CASATGVGGYTF	TGTGCCAGCGCAACGGGGGTAGGGGGCTACACCTTC	TRBJ1-2	-	TRBV27	-
CASGGLAGGSEQYF	TGTGCCAGCGGGGGACTAGCGGGAGGCTCCGAGCAGTACTTC	TRBJ2-7	TRBD2	TRBV12-3/TRBV12-4	few
CSVEDRSRRHYGYTF	TGCAGCGTTGAAGATCGATCGCGGAGACACTATGGCTACACCTTC	TRBJ1-2	-	TRBV29-1	few
CAISPRVGTEAFF	TGTGCCATCTCACCCAGGGTTGGTACTGAAGCTTTCTTT	TRBJ1-1	-	TRBV12-3/TRBV12-4	few
CASSTSWTGTNTGELFF	TGTGCCAGCAGTACCTCTTGGACAGGAACGAACACCGGGGAGCTGTTTTTT	TRBJ2-2	TRBD1	TRBV27	few
CASRTYNTEAFF	TGTGCCAGCAGGACGTACAACACTGAAGCTTTCTTT	TRBJ1-1	-	TRBV6-1	few
CASSSHRDLWDNQPQHF	TGTGCCAGCAGCTCCCACCGGGACCTGTGGGACAATCAGCCCCAGCATTTT	TRBJ1-5	-	TRBV12-3/TRBV12-4	-
CASSPLAGEGETQYF	TGTGCCAGCTCACCACTAGCGGGAGAAGGGGAGACCCAGTACTTC	TRBJ2-5	TRBD2	TRBV18	-
CASKLSSGSPTGELFF	TGCGCCAGCAAGCTGTCTAGCGGGAGCCCCACCGGGGAGCTGTTTTTT	TRBJ2-2	TRBD2	TRBV5-1	-
CASRGAQETQYF	TGTGCCAGCAGGGGTGCACAGGAGACCCAGTACTTC	TRBJ2-5	-	TRBV2	many
CASSFEAGWDNQPQHF	TGTGCCAGCAGTTTTGAAGCTGGCTGGGACAATCAGCCCCAGCATTTT	TRBJ1-5	-	TRBV12-3/TRBV12-4	few
CASSLTDQGSNYGYTF	TGTGCCAGCAGCTTAACTGACCAGGGGAGTAACTATGGCTACACCTTC	TRBJ1-2	-	TRBV7-3	few
CASSYSVGRVLGNEKLFF	TGTGCCAGCAGTTACTCCGTCGGCAGGGTACTCGGTAATGAAAAACTGTTTTTT	TRBJ1-4	-	TRBV6-5	few
CASSSAGIGDSYGYTF	TGTGCCAGCAGTTCCGCGGGCATTGGGGATAGCTATGGCTACACCTTC	TRBJ1-2	-	TRBV6-2/TRBV6-3	few
CASSYSAGARQETQYF	TGTGCCAGCAGTTACTCGGCGGGCGCTCGACAAGAGACCCAGTACTTC	TRBJ2-5	-	TRBV6-5	many
CASSLDGTFNQPQHF	TGTGCCAGCAGTTTAGACGGGACTTTCAATCAGCCCCAGCATTTT	TRBJ1-5	-	TRBV28	few
CASSVDQPGQGADEQFF	TGTGCCAGCAGCGTAGATCAGCCTGGACAGGGGGCGGATGAGCAGTTCTTC	TRBJ2-1	TRBD1	TRBV9	once
CASTWGRGRIGANYGYTF	TGTGCCAGCACTTGGGGCAGGGGGCGGATAGGAGCTAACTATGGCTACACCTTC	TRBJ1-2	TRBD1	TRBV27	many
CASSYPASLTGHSYNEQFF	TGTGCCAGCAGTTACCCGGCATCTCTGACAGGCCATTCCTACAATGAGCAGTTCTTC	TRBJ2-1	-	TRBV6-9	-
CATLGQGGYGYTF	TGTGCCACCTTGGGGCAGGGCGGCTATGGCTACACCTTC	TRBJ1-2	-	TRBV7-2	once
CASSPTGFLNEKLFF	TGTGCCAGCAGTCCCACCGGCTTTCTCAATGAAAAACTGTTTTTT	TRBJ1-4	-	TRBV28	many
CASSSPGTQETQYF	TGTGCCAGCAGCTCCCCCGGGACTCAAGAGACCCAGTACTTC	TRBJ2-5	-	TRBV13	-
CASRSGFSPQHF	TGTGCCAGCAGGTCGGGATTCTCGCCCCAGCATTTT	TRBJ1-5	-	TRBV28	-
CSAQAGGSSYEQYF	TGCAGTGCCCAGGCAGGGGGGTCCTCCTACGAGCAGTACTTC	TRBJ2-7	-	TRBV20-1	-
CSASYSGTQYEQYF	TGCAGTGCTAGTTATAGCGGGACACAGTACGAGCAGTACTTC	TRBJ2-7	TRBD2	TRBV20-1	-
CATSSDRAYRSQETQYF	TGTGCCACCAGCAGCGACAGGGCTTACCGGTCCCAAGAGACCCAGTACTTC	TRBJ2-5	TRBD1	TRBV15	-
CASSISRGARNQPQHF	TGTGCCAGTAGTATCAGCCGGGGGGCGAGGAATCAGCCCCAGCATTTT	TRBJ1-5	-	TRBV19	-
CASSLEGLAGENTGELFF	TGCGCCAGCAGCTTGGAGGGACTAGCGGGAGAAAACACCGGGGAGCTGTTTTTT	TRBJ2-2	TRBD2	TRBV5-1	-
CASSLAPSGRWETQYF	TGTGCCAGCAGCTTAGCTCCTAGCGGGAGATGGGAGACCCAGTACTTC	TRBJ2-5	TRBD2	TRBV7-2	-
CATSGPGLSPHEQYF	TGTGCCACCAGCGGACCGGGACTCTCTCCCCACGAGCAGTACTTC	TRBJ2-7	-	TRBV15	few
CATTQGRYEQYF	TGTGCCACCACTCAAGGGCGCTACGAGCAGTACTTC	TRBJ2-7	-	TRBV19	few
CASSPPGPTGDEQFF	TGTGCCAGCTCACCACCGGGACCCACGGGCGATGAGCAGTTCTTC	TRBJ2-1	-	TRBV18	-
CASSLVMGAPDRAFF	TGCGCCAGCAGCTTGGTAATGGGGGCCCCGGACAGGGCTTTCTTT	TRBJ1-1	TRBD1	TRBV5-1	-
CATSRVAGGQPQHF	TGTGCCACCAGCAGAGTTGCAGGGGGACAGCCCCAGCATTTT	TRBJ1-5	TRBD1	TRBV15	-
CSAIWSTKNIQYF	TGCAGTGCTATCTGGAGCACCAAAAACATTCAGTACTTC	TRBJ2-4	-	TRBV20-1	few
CASSALTGGGGNTIYF	TGTGCCAGCAGTGCCCTCACTGGGGGAGGCGGAAACACCATATATTTT	TRBJ1-3	-	TRBV28	few
CSVHGGRSEAFF	TGCAGCGTCCACGGGGGTCGGTCTGAAGCTTTCTTT	TRBJ1-1	-	TRBV29-1	few
CATGGGSGANVLTF	TGTGCCACCGGGGGGGGCTCTGGGGCCAACGTCCTGACTTTC	TRBJ2-6	TRBD2	TRBV19	-
CASSNRKTEAFF	TGTGCCAGCAGTAACAGAAAAACTGAAGCTTTCTTT	TRBJ1-1	-	TRBV7-9	-
CASSFERVNTEAFF	TGTGCCAGCAGTTTCGAGCGCGTGAACACTGAAGCTTTCTTT	TRBJ1-1	-	TRBV28	many
CASSPERTSGRATKSSYEQYF	TGTGCCAGCAGTCCCGAGCGGACTAGCGGGAGGGCTACCAAAAGCTCCTACGAGCAGTACTTC	TRBJ2-7	TRBD2	TRBV28	-
CASSFSGDNYGYTF	TGTGCCAGCAGTTTTTCAGGGGATAACTATGGCTACACCTTC	TRBJ1-2	-	TRBV12-3/TRBV12-4	-
CASSWDSSYEQYF	TGTGCCAGCAGTTGGGACAGCTCCTACGAGCAGTACTTC	TRBJ2-7	TRBD1	TRBV6-2/TRBV6-3	many
CATSRVLQDGYTF	TGTGCCACCAGCAGAGTCTTGCAGGATGGCTACACCTTC	TRBJ1-2	-	TRBV15	-
CAISPTGNTEAFF	TGTGCCATCAGCCCCACCGGGAACACTGAAGCTTTCTTT	TRBJ1-1	-	TRBV10-3	-
CASSILTVFVNQPQHF	TGTGCCAGTAGTATCTTAACAGTTTTTGTTAATCAGCCCCAGCATTTT	TRBJ1-5	-	TRBV19	-
CASSAGTGNGYTF	TGTGCCAGCAGTGCCGGGACAGGGAACGGCTACACCTTC	TRBJ1-2	TRBD1	TRBV6-1	many
CASKSPVDTEAFF	TGTGCCAGTAAGTCCCCGGTGGACACTGAAGCTTTCTTT	TRBJ1-1	-	TRBV19	few
CSARGGTSGSSYEQYF	TGCAGTGCCAGAGGTGGGACATCGGGGAGCTCCTACGAGCAGTACTTC	TRBJ2-7	-	TRBV20-1	-
CASNPGLAGLQETQYF	TGCGCCAGCAACCCAGGACTAGCGGGCCTCCAAGAGACCCAGTACTTC	TRBJ2-5	TRBD2	TRBV5-1	-
CASSTRVLRNEQFF	TGTGCCAGTAGTACCAGGGTTCTCCGCAATGAGCAGTTCTTC	TRBJ2-1	-	TRBV19	-
CVAGGTDEQYF	TGTGTGGCGGGAGGGACCGACGAGCAGTACTTC	TRBJ2-7	TRBD2	TRBV20-1	-
CASTRTGYGYTF	TGTGCCAGCACTCGGACAGGGTATGGCTACACCTTC	TRBJ1-2	TRBD1	TRBV2	many
CASSLVGDQSPLHF	TGTGCCAGCAGTTTAGTTGGGGACCAATCACCCCTCCACTTT	TRBJ1-6	-	TRBV12-3/TRBV12-4	many
CASSERGLLYTEAFF	TGTGCCAGCAGTGAAAGGGGACTACTTTACACTGAAGCTTTCTTT	TRBJ1-1	-	TRBV2	many
CASSLRAGDEKLFF	TGTGCCAGCAGCTTAAGGGCAGGGGACGAAAAACTGTTTTTT	TRBJ1-4	-	TRBV11-2	-
CASSPAGSLNTIYF	TGTGCCAGCAGCCCAGCCGGGTCTCTAAACACCATATATTTT	TRBJ1-3	-	TRBV12-3/TRBV12-4	few
CASSTGTINYGYTF	TGTGCCAGTAGTACCGGGACAATTAACTATGGCTACACCTTC	TRBJ1-2	-	TRBV19	-
CASRSQDLFHTEAFF	TGTGCCAGCAGGAGCCAGGACCTCTTTCACACTGAAGCTTTCTTT	TRBJ1-1	-	TRBV4-2	-
CAWSGGPFNQPQHF	TGTGCCTGGAGTGGGGGTCCATTCAATCAGCCCCAGCATTTT	TRBJ1-5	-	TRBV30	few